The clone carrying this T cell receptor beta chain was picked up one time. The entry originates in a study of OX40 agonist ivuxolimab in advanced cancers. Assay used: immunoSEQ multiplex PCR; TCRdb lists only in-frame clones, some missing. The sample holds tens of thousands of clones; more than 75% are singletons and the top ten take roughly 15%. Looked up from germline, CDR1 is LNHDA and CDR2 is SQIVND (reference sequence). CDR3 size: 16 residues. The chain uses TRBV19 and TRBJ2-5; 7 bases fit TRBD2. The DNA end favors TRBJ2-7, so the J call may be wrong. This receptor was obtained from an adult with an advanced solid tumor such as melanoma, head and neck, liver or kidney cancer. The sequenced sample was CD4+ or CD8+ T cells sorted from blood, obtained in a trial of the OX40 agonist ivuxolimab. The CDR3 DNA sequence: TGTGCCAGTAGTACCCCCGAAGGGCGGGGGACCTACGAGCAGTACTTC. Protein product: CASSTPEGRGTYEQYF.